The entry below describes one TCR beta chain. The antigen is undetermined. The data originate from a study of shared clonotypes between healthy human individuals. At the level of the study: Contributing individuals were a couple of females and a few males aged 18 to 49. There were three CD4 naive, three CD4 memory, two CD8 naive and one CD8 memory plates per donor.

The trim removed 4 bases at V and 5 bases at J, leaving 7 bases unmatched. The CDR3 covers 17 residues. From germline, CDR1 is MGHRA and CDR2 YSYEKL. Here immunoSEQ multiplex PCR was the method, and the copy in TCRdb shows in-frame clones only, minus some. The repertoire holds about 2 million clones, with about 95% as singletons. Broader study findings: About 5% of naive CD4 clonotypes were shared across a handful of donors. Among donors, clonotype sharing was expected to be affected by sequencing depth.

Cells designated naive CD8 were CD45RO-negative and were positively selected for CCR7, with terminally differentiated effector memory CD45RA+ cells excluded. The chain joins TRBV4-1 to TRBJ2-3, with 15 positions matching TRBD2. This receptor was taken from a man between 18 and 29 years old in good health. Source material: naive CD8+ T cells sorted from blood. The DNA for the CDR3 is TGCGCCAGCAGCCCGCGGACTAGCGGGGGGGCAGAAGATACGCAGTATTTT. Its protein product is CASSPRTSGGAEDTQYF.